This TCR beta chain came from a study of blood T cell repertoires in COVID-19. Overall study context: The origin of the acute and convalescent COVID-19 samples was the United States, Italy and Spain. The analysed material was cDNA or gDNA that came from T cells, B-cell-depleted T cells, or PBMCs.

Original handling: Nucleated cell counts were estimated from reference gene primer amplification. The assay was immunoSEQ multiplex PCR, and TCRdb's table has in-frame clones only and misses some. D and trimming come from the DNA, and the V and J calls and clone size come from that table. Among roughly 200,000 clones, roughly 89% were seen once, and the ten largest hold 6.2%. The CDR3 contains 16 residues. Per the germline V gene, CDR1 is MNHEY and CDR2 is SVGEGT. V gave up 4 bases and J gave up 2 bases; unmatched junction bases: 8. The sequenced sample consisted of peripheral blood. The chain links TRBV6-2 or TRBV6-3 to TRBJ1-1; TRBD1 matches at 9 bases. The receptor was isolated from a man aged 55 to 70 who had recovered from COVID-19. CDR3 nucleotides: TGTGCCAGCAGTTCCGGACAGGGGACTCCTAACACTGAAGCTTTCTTT. This gives the protein CASSSGQGTPNTEAFF.